The clone carrying this T cell receptor (beta chain) was counted a few times. The data are from a study of blood T cell repertoires in COVID-19. Study context: The United States, Italy and Spain provided the acute and convalescent COVID-19 samples. From T cells, B-cell-depleted T cells, or PBMCs came the material, which was cDNA or gDNA.

Per the authors' pipeline: Cell counts per sample came from amplifying reference gene primers. This table comes from immunoSEQ multiplex PCR, and its TCRdb copy is limited to in-frame clones, with some not included. From that table come the V and J calls and clone size; the DNA was used to work out D and trimming. The sample yields 80,000 to 100,000 clones, 65% to 85% seen once. The germline V and J ends were trimmed by 3 bases and 1 base, with 12 bases remaining between them. The CDR3 is made up of 14 amino acids. The V gene's germline CDR1 is SQVTM and CDR2 ANQGSEA. The clonotype comes from a man in his sixties with acute or convalescent COVID-19. Sequencing input: peripheral blood. This chain links TRBV29-1 with TRBJ1-1; no firm D call. CDR3 protein: CSVDSVTQNTEAFF. DNA of the CDR3: TGCAGCGTTGATAGCGTCACCCAGAACACTGAAGCTTTCTTT.